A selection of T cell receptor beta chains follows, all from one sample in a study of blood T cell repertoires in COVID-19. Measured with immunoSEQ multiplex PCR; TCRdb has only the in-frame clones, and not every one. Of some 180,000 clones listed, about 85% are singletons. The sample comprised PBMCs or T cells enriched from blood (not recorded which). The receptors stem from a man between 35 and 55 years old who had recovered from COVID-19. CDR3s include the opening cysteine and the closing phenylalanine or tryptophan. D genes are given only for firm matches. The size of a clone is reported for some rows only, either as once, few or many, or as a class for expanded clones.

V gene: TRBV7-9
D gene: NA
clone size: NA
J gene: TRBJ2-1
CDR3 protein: CASSLFVASDRNKDPQFF
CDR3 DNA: TGTGCCAGCAGCTTATTTGTGGCCTCAGACAGAAACAAGGACCCACAGTTCTTC

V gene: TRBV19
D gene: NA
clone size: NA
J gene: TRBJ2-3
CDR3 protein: CASSYSLADSTDTQYF
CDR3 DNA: TGTGCCAGTAGTTATTCCCTTGCGGACTCCACAGATACGCAGTATTTT

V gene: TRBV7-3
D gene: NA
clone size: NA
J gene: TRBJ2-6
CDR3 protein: CASSLTGTPNSGANVLTF
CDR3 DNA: TGTGCCAGCAGCTTAACTGGGACACCCAACTCTGGGGCCAACGTCCTGACTTTC

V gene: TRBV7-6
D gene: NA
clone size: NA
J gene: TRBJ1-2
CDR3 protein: CASSLDYRYYGYTF
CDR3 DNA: TGTGCCAGCAGCTTAGACTATAGATACTATGGCTACACCTTC

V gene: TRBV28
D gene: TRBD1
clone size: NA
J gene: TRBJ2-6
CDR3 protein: CASGRDSPGANVLTF
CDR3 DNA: TGTGCCAGCGGTAGGGACAGCCCTGGGGCCAACGTCCTGACTTTC

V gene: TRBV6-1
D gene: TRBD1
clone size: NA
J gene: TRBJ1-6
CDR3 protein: CASSAPSGTGFSPLHF
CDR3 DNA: TGTGCCAGCAGTGCCCCTTCCGGGACAGGCTTTTCACCCCTCCACTTT

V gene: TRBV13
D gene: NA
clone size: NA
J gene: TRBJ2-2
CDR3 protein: CASSTVRTGELFF
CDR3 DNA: TGTGCCAGCAGCACTGTCAGGACCGGGGAGCTGTTTTTT

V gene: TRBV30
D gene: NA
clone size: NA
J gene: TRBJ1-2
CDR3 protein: CAWSRGFYYGYTF
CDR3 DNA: TGTGCCTGGAGTCGGGGGTTTTACTATGGCTACACCTTC

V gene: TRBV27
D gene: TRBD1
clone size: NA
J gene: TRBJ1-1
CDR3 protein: CASSRTLLPGQGFQNAEAFF
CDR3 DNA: TGTGCCAGCAGCCGCACCCTACTCCCGGGACAGGGGTTTCAGAACGCTGAAGCTTTCTTT

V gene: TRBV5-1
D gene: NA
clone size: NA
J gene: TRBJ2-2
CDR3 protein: CASCYRSGNTGELFF
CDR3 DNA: TGCGCCAGCTGCTACAGGTCCGGGAACACCGGGGAGCTGTTTTTT

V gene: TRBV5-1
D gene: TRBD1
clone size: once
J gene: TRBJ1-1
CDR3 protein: CASSPPGQRNEAFF
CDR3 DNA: TGCGCCAGCAGCCCGCCGGGACAGAGGAATGAAGCTTTCTTT

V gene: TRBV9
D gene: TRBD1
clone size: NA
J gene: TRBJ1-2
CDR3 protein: CASSQPTGEGYTF
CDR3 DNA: TGTGCCAGCAGCCAGCCGACAGGGGAGGGCTACACCTTC

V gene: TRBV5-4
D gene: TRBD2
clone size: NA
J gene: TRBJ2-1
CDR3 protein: CASSWGGLAGMSSYNEQFF
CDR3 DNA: TGTGCCAGCAGCTGGGGGGGACTAGCGGGAATGAGCTCCTACAATGAGCAGTTCTTC

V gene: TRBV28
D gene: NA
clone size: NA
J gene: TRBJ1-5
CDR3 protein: CASSLPAPRGDQPQHF
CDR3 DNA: TGTGCCAGCAGTCTCCCAGCCCCCAGGGGAGATCAGCCCCAGCATTTT

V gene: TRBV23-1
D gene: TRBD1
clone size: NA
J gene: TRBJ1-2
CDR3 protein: CASSQFACRGPYGYTF
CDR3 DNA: TGCGCCAGCAGTCAATTCGCGTGCAGGGGGCCCTATGGCTACACCTTC

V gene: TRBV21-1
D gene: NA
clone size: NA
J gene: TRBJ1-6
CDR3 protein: CASSLPKRGHRPTGYNSPLHF
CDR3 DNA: TGTGCCAGCAGCCTCCCCAAGAGGGGGCATCGCCCTACGGGGTATAATTCACCCCTCCACTTT

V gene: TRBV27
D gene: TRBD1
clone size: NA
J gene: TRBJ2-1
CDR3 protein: CASSLSGTAYYQSSYNEQFF
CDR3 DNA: TGTGCCAGCAGTTTATCTGGGACAGCGTACTACCAGAGCTCCTACAATGAGCAGTTCTTC

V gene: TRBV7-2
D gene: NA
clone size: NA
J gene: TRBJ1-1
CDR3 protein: CASSLVRGANTEAFF
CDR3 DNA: TGTGCCAGCAGCTTAGTCCGGGGAGCGAACACTGAAGCTTTCTTT

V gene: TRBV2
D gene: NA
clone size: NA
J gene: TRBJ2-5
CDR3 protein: CASRGEAQETQYF
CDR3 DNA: TGTGCCAGCCGTGGCGAGGCCCAAGAGACCCAGTACTTC

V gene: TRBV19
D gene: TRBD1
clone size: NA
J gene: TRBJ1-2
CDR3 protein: CASSKRTGDYGYTF
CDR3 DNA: TGTGCCAGTAGTAAACGAACAGGGGACTATGGCTACACCTTC

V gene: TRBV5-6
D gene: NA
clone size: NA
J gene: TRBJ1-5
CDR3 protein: CASSPGQWPNQPQHF
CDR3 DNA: TGTGCCAGCAGCCCTGGACAGTGGCCAAATCAGCCCCAGCATTTT

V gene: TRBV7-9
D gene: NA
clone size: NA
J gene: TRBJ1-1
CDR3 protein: CASTQTGNAEAFF
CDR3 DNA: TGTGCCAGCACCCAAACAGGGAACGCTGAAGCTTTCTTT

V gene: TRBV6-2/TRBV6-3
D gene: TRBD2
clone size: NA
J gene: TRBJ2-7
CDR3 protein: CASSSTGLAGTEQYF
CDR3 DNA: TGTGCCAGCAGTTCAACGGGACTAGCGGGAACCGAGCAGTACTTC

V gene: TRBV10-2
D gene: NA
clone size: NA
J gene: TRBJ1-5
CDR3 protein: CASSAGVGQPQHF
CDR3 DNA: TGCGCCAGCAGTGCAGGGGTGGGCCAGCCCCAGCATTTT

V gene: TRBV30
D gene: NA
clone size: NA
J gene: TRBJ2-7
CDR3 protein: CAWSVYRVLDEQYF
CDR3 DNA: TGTGCCTGGAGTGTATACAGGGTCCTGGACGAGCAGTACTTC

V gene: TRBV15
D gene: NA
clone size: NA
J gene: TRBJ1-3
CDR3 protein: CATSRAVASGNTIYF
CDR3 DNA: TGTGCCACCAGCAGAGCCGTGGCCTCTGGAAACACCATATATTTT

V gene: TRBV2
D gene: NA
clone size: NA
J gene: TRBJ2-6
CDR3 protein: CASSALSSGANVLTF
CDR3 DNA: TGTGCCAGCAGTGCCCTGAGCTCTGGGGCCAACGTCCTGACTTTC

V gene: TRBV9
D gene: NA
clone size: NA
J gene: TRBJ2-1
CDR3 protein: CASSVGQANEQFF
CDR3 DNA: TGTGCCAGCAGCGTAGGACAGGCGAATGAGCAGTTCTTC

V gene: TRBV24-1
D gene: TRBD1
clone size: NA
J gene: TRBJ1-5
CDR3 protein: CATSDGATTGAHDNQPQHF
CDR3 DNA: TGTGCCACCAGTGATGGGGCTACGACAGGGGCGCACGACAATCAGCCCCAGCATTTT

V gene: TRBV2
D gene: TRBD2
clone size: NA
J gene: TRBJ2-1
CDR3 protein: CASKRLAGLEQFF
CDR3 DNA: TGTGCCAGCAAACGACTAGCGGGACTTGAGCAGTTCTTC

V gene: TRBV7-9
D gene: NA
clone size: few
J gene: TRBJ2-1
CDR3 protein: CASSLYLAGRNNEQFF
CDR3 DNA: TGTGCCAGCAGCTTATATTTGGCAGGGAGGAACAATGAGCAGTTCTTC

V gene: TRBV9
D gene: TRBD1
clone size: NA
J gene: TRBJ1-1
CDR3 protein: CASSPTGQGNTEAFF
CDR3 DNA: TGTGCCAGCAGCCCAACGGGACAGGGGAACACTGAAGCTTTCTTT

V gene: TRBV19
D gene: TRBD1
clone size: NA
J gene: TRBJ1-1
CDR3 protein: CASSRTGNTEAFF
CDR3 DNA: TGTGCCAGTAGTCGGACAGGGAACACTGAAGCTTTCTTT

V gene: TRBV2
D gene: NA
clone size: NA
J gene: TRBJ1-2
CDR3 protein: CASSDLGGRRTGYTF
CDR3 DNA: TGTGCCAGCAGCGACCTGGGCGGGCGACGGACTGGCTACACCTTC

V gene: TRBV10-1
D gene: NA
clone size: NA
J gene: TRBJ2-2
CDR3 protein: CASSANTYTGELFF
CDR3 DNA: TGCGCCAGCAGTGCTAATACCTACACCGGGGAGCTGTTTTTT

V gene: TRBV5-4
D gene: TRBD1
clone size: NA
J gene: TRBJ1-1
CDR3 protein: CASSRPQGAGTEAFF
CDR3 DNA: TGTGCCAGCAGCAGACCACAGGGGGCTGGTACTGAAGCTTTCTTT

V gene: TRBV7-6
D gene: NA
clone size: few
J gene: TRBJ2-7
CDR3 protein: CASSLGFQGTSEQYF
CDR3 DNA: TGTGCCAGCAGCTTAGGGTTCCAGGGTACAAGCGAGCAGTACTTC

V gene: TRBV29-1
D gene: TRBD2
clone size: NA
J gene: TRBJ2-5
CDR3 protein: CSVEDLVAGGPLYF
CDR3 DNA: TGCAGCGTTGAAGATCTTGTGGCGGGGGGGCCTCTGTACTTC

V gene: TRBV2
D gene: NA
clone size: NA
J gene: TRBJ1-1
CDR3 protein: CASSSREGGTEAFF
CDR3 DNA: TGTGCCAGCAGTTCTAGGGAGGGGGGCACTGAAGCTTTCTTT

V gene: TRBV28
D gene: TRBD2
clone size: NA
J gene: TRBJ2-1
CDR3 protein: CASSSGSSYNEQFF
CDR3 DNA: TGTGCCAGCAGTAGCGGGAGCTCCTACAATGAGCAGTTCTTC

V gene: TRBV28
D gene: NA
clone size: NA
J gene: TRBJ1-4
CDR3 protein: CASTTTQLGGFNEKLFF
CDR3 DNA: TGTGCCAGCACCACGACACAACTGGGCGGGTTCAATGAAAAACTGTTTTTT

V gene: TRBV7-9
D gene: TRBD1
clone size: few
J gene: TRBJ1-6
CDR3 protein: CASSSGQGNSPLHF
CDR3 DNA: TGTGCCAGCAGCTCAGGACAGGGGAATTCACCCCTCCACTTT